The 14 T cell receptor beta chains reported below all come from one sample, sequenced in a study of Ad26.COV2.S vaccination and SARS-CoV-2 variants. Treatment indicated: some 20 received Ad26.COV2.S at low or high dose, single or two shots; five or six received placebo; per-sample allocation not given. Day 63 following the first vaccine or placebo injection was when the samples were taken. The repertoire was sequenced with immunoSEQ multiplex PCR; TCRdb's copy has only in-frame clones and lacks some. The data show 300,000 to 350,000 clones, 85% to 90% seen once. Material: peripheral blood, obtained in a trial of Ad26.COV2.S vaccine versus placebo. These receptors all stem from a person aged 18-65 years who received the Ad26.COV2.S COVID-19 vaccine or a placebo.

The chain recombines TRBV5-6 with TRBJ2-5; maybe TRBD1 (5 bases). Trimming removed 0 bases at V and 4 bases at J, with 16 bases between. CDR3 size: 16 residues. Looked up from germline, CDR1 is SGHDT and CDR2 is YYEEEE. CDR3 protein: CASSLAKRGWRETQYF. CDR3 sequence (DNA): TGTGCCAGCAGCTTGGCCAAAAGGGGTTGGAGAGAGACCCAGTACTTC.

The chain is built from TRBV4-2 and TRBJ2-7; 7 bases match TRBD2. The CDR3 extends over 14 amino acids. The V gene end was trimmed by 4 bases and the J gene end by 4 bases; junction bases not matched to a gene: 7. The V gene's germline CDR1 is LGHNA and CDR2 YNFKEQ. In nucleotides, the CDR3 is TGTGCCAGCAGCCCAGAGCGGGGCCTATACGAGCAGTACTTC. It specifies CASSPERGLYEQYF.

CDR3 DNA sequence: TGTGCCAGCAGGCAACTGGGACAGCATTACAATGAGCAGTTCTTC. This codes for CASRQLGQHYNEQFF. This sequence joins TRBV6-5 and TRBJ2-1, with TRBD1 matching over 7 bases. Trimming cost V 6 bases and J 4 bases; bases outside gene matches: 9. The CDR3 is 15 residues long. Germline loops: CDR1 MNHEY, CDR2 SVGAGI.

The chain employs TRBV6-5 and TRBJ1-2; D is perhaps TRBD1 (5 bases). This CDR3 has 15 amino acids. The V and J ends lost 1 base and 1 base respectively, with 10 bases between them. Looked up from germline, CDR1 is MNHEY and CDR2 is SVGAGI. CDR3 sequence: CASSYFGDLNYGYTF. The DNA of the CDR3 is TGTGCCAGCAGTTACTTTGGGGACCTTAACTATGGCTACACCTTC.

The chain couples TRBV19 to TRBJ1-1; 7 bases align to TRBD1. The CDR3 runs 14 residues. The germline V gene has CDR1 LNHDA and CDR2 SQIVND (reference sequence). The CDR3 is CAARRDRMNTEAFF. CDR3 DNA sequence: TGTGCAGCGAGGCGGGACAGAATGAACACTGAAGCTTTCTTT.

The chain joins TRBV30 to TRBJ2-7; 8 bases fit TRBD2. Per the germline V gene, CDR1 is GTSNPN and CDR2 is SVGIG (reference sequence). The CDR3 is made up of 15 amino acids. V gave up 3 bases and J gave up 2 bases; unmatched junction bases: 9. The CDR3 DNA reads as TGTGCCTGGAGCCATAGCGGGACGGTACCCTACGAGCAGTACTTC. The encoded protein is CAWSHSGTVPYEQYF.

The rearrangement uses TRBV6-4 and TRBJ2-7; D call uncertain. Deletions cut 2 bases from V and 5 bases from J, with 19 bases between. This CDR3 comprises 16 residues. Germline V CDR1 and CDR2: MRHNA, SNTAGT. The chain's CDR3 is CASSDGRRTRLNEQYF. The CDR3 nucleotides read TGTGCCAGCAGTGACGGTCGTCGAACCCGTTTAAACGAGCAGTACTTC.

The V and J genes are TRBV5-1 and TRBJ2-1, with 8 nucleotides matching TRBD1. The germline CDR1 and CDR2 sequences are SGHRS and YFSETQ. Trimming at V came to 0 bases and at J to 5 bases, leaving 4 bases not matched to a gene. The CDR3 contains 15 residues. CDR3 bases: TGCGCCAGCAGCTTGGCCTTGACAGGGGACAATGAGCAGTTCTTC. This sequence encodes CASSLALTGDNEQFF.

J is TRBJ2-5 and V is TRBV7-3, with D unclear. This CDR3 is built from 13 residues. Germline CDR1 and CDR2: SGHTA and FQGTGA. Trimming left V 1 base short and J 5 bases short, with 8 bases between. The CDR3 DNA follows: TGTGCCAGCAGCTTAAGATTACGTGAGACCCAGTACTTC. It is translated as CASSLRLRETQYF.

This rearrangement joins TRBV19 to TRBJ1-1; D remains ambiguous. This CDR3 spans 14 amino acids. Germline V gene lookup returns CDR1 LNHDA and CDR2 SQIVND (reference sequence). Trimming shortened V by 5 bases and J by 1 base, and 11 bases separated the two germline ends. The CDR3 region has the DNA TGTGCCAGTAGTTTCTCCGGGTCGAACACTGAAGCTTTCTTT. Translation gives CASSFSGSNTEAFF.

The CDR3 DNA reads TGTGCCTGGTCTACTCGTAGCAATCAGCCCCAGCATTTT. Amino acid sequence: CAWSTRSNQPQHF. The chain combines TRBV30 with TRBJ1-5; no firm D call. There are 13 residues in the CDR3. The V gene's germline CDR1 is GTSNPN and CDR2 SVGIG (reference sequence). Trimming shortened V by 5 bases and J by 0 bases, and 8 bases separated the two germline ends.

The sample holds a few counts of this clone. The chain recombines TRBV2 with TRBJ1-2; 7 nucleotides align to TRBD1. The germline gives CDR1 SNHLY, CDR2 FYNNEI. Trimming cost V 5 bases and J 4 bases; bases outside gene matches: 10. This CDR3 contains 15 residues. For the CDR3, the DNA is TGTGCCAGCAGTAATATCTGGGACAGCCCCTATGGCTACACCTTC. It translates to CASSNIWDSPYGYTF. The variable domain in full, completed from reference TRBV2 and TRBJ1-2, reads EPEVTQTPSHQVTQMGQEVILRCVPISNHLYFYWYRQILGQKVEFLVSFYNNEISEKSEIFDDQFSVERPDGSNFTLKIRSTKLEDSAMYFCASSNIWDSPYGYTFGSGTRLTVV.

The chain carries TRBV19 and TRBJ1-5, with TRBD1 matching over 9 bases. CDR1 is LNHDA and CDR2 is SQIVND in the germline V gene (reference sequence). This CDR3 region has 15 residues. V gave up 0 bases and J gave up 4 bases; unmatched junction bases: 1. CDR3 sequence reads: CASSIETGGNQPQHF. DNA of the CDR3: TGTGCCAGTAGTATAGAGACAGGGGGGAATCAGCCCCAGCATTTT.

Concerning this clone: This sample includes further DNA sequences coding for the same CDR3. The CDR3 here is CASSPRQTDTQYF. The CDR3 DNA sequence: TGTGCCAGCTCACCACGCCAGACAGATACGCAGTATTTT. The chain joins TRBV18 to TRBJ2-3; D is uncertain. V shed 1 base and J shed 3 bases, with 5 bases lying between them. This CDR3 comprises 13 residues. Germline V gene data show CDR1 as KGHSH and CDR2 as LQKENI.